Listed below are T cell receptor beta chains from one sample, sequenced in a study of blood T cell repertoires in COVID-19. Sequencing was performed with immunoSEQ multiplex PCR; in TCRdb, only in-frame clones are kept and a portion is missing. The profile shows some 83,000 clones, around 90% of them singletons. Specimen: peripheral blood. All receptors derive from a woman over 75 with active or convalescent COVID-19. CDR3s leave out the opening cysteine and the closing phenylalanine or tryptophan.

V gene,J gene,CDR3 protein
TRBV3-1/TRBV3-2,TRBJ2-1,ASRDPRTGPNEQF
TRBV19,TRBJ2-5,ASSRKGARETQY
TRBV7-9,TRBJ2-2,ASSFWPGQGTGELF
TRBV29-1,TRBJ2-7,SVLGQGSSYEQY
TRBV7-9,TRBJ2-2,ASSWRGVTGELF
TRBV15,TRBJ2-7,ATSRALAGGYGQY
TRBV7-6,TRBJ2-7,ASSLYRTSGGEQY
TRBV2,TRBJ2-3,ASKDSGRPDTQY
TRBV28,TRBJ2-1,ASRPPERGGNNEQF
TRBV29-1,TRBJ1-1,SAQVVNTEAF
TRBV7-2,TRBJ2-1,ASSLETSGRARQF
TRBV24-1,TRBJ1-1,ATSEDVEGGGYTEAF
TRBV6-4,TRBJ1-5,ASSDSATSTEPQH
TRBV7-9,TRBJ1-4,ASSFGQGNEKLF
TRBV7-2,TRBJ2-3,ASSLGGRPPRTQY
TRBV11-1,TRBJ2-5,ASRNSAGTQY
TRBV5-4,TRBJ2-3,ASSFGGRGDTQY
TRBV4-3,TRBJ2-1,ASSQDLTSGSSYNEQF
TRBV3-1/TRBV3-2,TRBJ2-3,ASSHGRPRGTDTQY
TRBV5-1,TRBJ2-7,ASSKGTSGGSYEQY
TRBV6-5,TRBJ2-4,ASSLTRGAKNIQY
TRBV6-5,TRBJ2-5,ASSSGQGVETQY
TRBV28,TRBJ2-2,ASSGTSGRSGAGELF
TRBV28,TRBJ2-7,ASSLRVGEQY
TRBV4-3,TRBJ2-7,ASSQVRGYEQY
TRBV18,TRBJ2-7,ASSLEQSYEQY